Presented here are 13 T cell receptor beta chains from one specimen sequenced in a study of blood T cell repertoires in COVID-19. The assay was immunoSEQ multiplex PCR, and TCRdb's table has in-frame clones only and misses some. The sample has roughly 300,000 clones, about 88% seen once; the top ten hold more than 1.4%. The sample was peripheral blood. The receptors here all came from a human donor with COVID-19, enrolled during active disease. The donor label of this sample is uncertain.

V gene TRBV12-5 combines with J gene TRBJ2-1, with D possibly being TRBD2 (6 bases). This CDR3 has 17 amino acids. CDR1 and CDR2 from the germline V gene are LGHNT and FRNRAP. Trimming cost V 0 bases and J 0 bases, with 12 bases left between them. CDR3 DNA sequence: TGTGCTAGTGGTTTGGTACGCGGGGAGAGCTCCTACAATGAGCAGTTCTTC. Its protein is CASGLVRGESSYNEQFF.

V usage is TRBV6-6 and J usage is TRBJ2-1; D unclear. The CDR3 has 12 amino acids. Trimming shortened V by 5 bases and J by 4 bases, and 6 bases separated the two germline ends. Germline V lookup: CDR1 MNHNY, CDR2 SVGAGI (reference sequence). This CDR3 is CASSQRYNEQFF. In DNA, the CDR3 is TGTGCCAGCAGTCAGAGATACAATGAGCAGTTCTTC.

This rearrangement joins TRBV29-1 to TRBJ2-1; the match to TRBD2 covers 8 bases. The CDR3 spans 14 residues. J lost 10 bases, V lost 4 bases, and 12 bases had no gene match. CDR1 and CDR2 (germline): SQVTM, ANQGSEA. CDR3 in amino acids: CSVGGAGAQGEQFF. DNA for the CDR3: TGCAGCGTTGGGGGAGCGGGAGCTCAAGGAGAGCAGTTCTTC.

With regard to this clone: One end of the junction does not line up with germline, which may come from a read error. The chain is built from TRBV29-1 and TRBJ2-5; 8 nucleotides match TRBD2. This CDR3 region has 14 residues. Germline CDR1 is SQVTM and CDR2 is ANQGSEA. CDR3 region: CSVERTGTRGHGDF. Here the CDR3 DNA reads TGCAGCGTTGAACGAACCGGGACTAGGGGTCATGGGGACTTC.

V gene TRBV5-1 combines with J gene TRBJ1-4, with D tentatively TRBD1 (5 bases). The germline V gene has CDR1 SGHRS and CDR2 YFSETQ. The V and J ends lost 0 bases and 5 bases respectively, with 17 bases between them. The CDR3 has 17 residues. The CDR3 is CASSLGPQGGSNEKLFF. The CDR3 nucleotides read TGCGCCAGCAGCTTGGGCCCCCAGGGAGGGAGCAATGAAAAACTGTTTTTT.

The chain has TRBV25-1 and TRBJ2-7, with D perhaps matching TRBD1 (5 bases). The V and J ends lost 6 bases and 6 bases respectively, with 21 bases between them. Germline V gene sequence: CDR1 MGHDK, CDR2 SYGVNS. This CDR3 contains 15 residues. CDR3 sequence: CASRPNGAGRSEQYF. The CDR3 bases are TGTGCCAGCAGACCAAATGGGGCAGGTAGGAGCGAGCAGTACTTC.

DNA for the CDR3: TGTGCCAGCAGCTCGATAAATGGGTTGGTTAGCGGGAGGGCCCATGAGCAGTTCTTC. As protein: CASSSINGLVSGRAHEQFF. The chain recombines TRBV7-3 with TRBJ2-1, with 11 nucleotides matching TRBD2. Germline assignment: CDR1 SGHTA and CDR2 FQGTGA. V lost 4 bases and J lost 8; bases outside the gene matches: 19. The CDR3 runs to 19 residues.

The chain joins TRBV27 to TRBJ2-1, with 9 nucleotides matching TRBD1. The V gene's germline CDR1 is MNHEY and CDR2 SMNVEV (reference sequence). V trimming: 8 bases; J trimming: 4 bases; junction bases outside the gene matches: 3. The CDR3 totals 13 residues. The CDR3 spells CASGTGLYNEQFF. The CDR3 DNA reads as TGTGCCAGCGGGACAGGGTTATACAATGAGCAGTTCTTC.

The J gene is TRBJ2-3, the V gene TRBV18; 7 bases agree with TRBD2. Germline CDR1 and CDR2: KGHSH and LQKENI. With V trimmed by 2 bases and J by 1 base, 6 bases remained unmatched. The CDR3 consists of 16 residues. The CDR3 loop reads CASSPGLGVGTDTQYF. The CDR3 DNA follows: TGTGCCAGCTCACCAGGACTAGGGGTGGGCACAGATACGCAGTATTTT.

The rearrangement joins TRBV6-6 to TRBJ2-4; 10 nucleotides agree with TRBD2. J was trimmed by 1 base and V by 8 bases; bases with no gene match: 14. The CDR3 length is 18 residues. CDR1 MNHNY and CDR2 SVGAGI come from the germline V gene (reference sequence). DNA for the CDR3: TGTGCCAGCCGTCCCCTCGGGCTAGCGGGAGTGGCCAAAAACATTCAGTACTTC. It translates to CASRPLGLAGVAKNIQYF.

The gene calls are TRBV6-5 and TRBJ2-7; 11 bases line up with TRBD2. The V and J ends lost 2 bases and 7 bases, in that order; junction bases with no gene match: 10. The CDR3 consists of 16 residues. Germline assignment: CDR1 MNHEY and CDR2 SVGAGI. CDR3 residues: CASSYPRTSGHDEQYF. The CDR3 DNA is TGTGCCAGCAGTTACCCCCGGACTAGCGGGCACGATGAGCAGTACTTC.

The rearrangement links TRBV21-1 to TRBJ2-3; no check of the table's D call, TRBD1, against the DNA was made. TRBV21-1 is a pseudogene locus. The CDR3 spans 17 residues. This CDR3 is CASSTRRKGVGTDTQYF. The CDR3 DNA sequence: TGTGCCAGCAGCACCCGAAGGAAAGGGGTTGGCACAGATACGCAGTATTTT.

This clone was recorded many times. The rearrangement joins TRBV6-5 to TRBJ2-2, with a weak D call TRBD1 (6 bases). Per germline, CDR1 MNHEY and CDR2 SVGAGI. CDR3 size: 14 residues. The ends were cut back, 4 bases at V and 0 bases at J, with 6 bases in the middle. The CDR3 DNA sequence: TGTGCCAGCAGTTCAGGGGCGAACACCGGGGAGCTGTTTTTT. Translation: CASSSGANTGELFF.